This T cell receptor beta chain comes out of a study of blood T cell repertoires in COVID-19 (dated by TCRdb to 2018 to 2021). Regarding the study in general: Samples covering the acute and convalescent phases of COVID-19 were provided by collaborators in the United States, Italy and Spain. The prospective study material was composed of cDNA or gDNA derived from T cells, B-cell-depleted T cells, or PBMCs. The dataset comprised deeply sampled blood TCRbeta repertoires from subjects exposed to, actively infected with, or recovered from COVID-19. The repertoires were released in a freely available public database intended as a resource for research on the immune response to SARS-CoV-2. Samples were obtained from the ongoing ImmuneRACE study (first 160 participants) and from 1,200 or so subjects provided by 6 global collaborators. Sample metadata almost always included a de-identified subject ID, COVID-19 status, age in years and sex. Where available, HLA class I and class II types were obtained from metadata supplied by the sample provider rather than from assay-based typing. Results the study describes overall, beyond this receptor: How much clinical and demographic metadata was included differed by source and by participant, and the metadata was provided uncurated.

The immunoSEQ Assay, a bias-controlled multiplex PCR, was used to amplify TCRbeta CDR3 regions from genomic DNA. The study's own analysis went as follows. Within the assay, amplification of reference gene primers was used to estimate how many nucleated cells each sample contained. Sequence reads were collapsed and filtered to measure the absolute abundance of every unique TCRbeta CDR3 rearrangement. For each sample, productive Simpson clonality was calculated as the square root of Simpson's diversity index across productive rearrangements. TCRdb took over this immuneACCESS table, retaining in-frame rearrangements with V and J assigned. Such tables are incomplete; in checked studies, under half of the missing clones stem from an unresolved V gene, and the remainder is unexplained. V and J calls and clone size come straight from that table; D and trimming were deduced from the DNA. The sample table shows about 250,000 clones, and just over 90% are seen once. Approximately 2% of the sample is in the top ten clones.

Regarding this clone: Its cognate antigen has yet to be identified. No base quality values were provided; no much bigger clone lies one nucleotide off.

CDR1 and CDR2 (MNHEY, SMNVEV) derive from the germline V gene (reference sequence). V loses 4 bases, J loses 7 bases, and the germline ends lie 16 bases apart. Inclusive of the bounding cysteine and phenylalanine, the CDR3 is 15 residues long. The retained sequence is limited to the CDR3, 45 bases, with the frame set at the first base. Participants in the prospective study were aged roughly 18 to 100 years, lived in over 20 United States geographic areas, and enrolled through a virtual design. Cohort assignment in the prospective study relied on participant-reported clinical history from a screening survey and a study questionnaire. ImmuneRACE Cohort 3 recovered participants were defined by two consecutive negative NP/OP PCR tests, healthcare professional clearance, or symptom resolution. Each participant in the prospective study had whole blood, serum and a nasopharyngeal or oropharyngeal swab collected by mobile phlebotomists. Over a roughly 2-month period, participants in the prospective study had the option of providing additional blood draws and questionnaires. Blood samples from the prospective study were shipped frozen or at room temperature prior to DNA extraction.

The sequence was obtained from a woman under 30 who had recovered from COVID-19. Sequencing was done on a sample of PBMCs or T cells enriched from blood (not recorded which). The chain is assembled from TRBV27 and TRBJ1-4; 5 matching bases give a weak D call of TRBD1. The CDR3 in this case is CASSSQGLRSEKLFF. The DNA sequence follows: TGTGCCAGCAGTTCCCAGGGCTTGCGGAGTGAAAAACTGTTTTTT. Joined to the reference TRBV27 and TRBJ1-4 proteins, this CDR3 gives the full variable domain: EAQVTQNPRYLITVTGKKLTVTCSQNMNHEYMSWYRQDPGLGLRQIYYSMNVEVTDKGDVPEGYKVSRKEKRNFPLILESPSPNQTSLYFCASSSQGLRSEKLFFGSGTQLSVL.